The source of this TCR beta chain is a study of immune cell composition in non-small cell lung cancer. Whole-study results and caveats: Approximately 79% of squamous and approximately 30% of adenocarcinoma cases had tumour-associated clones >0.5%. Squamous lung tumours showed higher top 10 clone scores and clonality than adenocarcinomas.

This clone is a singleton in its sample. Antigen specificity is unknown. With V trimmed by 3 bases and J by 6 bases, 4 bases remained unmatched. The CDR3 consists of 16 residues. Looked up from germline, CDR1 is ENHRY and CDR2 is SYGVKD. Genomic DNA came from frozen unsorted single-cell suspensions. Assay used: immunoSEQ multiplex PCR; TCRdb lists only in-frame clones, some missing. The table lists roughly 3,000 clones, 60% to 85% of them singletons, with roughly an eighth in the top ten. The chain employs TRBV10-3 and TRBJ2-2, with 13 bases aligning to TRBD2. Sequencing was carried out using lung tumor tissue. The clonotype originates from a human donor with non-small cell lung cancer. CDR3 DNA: TGTGCCATCAGTGACACGGGGACTAGCGGGGCCGGGGAGCTGTTTTTT. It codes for CAISDTGTSGAGELFF.